Each of the 22 T cell receptor beta chains below was sequenced from the same sample in a study of CD8 T cells in Susac syndrome. RNA amounts of roughly 0.5 to 1 ug underwent reverse transcription with random hexamers. One entry per CDR3 protein results from TCRdb running MiXCR on the immunoSEQ multiplex PCR reads. The sample lists under 200,000 distinct CDR3 sequences; approximately 94% were seen once. Sequenced material: CD4+ T cells from PBMCs. The receptors were sampled from a human donor with Susac syndrome.

The chain recombines TRBV20-1 with TRBJ1-5, with D unresolved. CDR3 size: 17 residues. Trimming shortened V by 4 bases and J by 2 bases, and 21 bases separated the two germline ends. Germline V lookup: CDR1 DFQATT, CDR2 SNEGSKA (reference sequence). CDR3 amino acids: CSATIQSGHSGNQPQHF. CDR3 nucleotides: TGCAGTGCTACCATCCAGAGCGGGCACAGCGGCAATCAGCCCCAGCATTTT.

This clonotype has just one count. The chain recombines TRBV2 with TRBJ2-1; 12 nucleotides agree with TRBD2. Per the germline V gene, CDR1 is SNHLY and CDR2 is FYNNEI. V lost 11 bases, J lost 4 bases, and 9 bases stayed unmatched. The CDR3 has 15 amino acids. CDR3 region: CAGAGGLAGYNEQFF. The CDR3, as DNA: TGTGCCGGGGCAGGAGGACTAGCGGGGTACAATGAGCAGTTCTTC.

This clonotype was detected once. The chain has TRBV20-1 and TRBJ2-3, with D uncertain. The germline V gene encodes CDR1 DFQATT and CDR2 SNEGSKA (reference sequence). The CDR3 extends over 14 amino acids. The V and J ends lost 3 bases and 0 bases respectively, with 10 bases between them. The CDR3 sequence: CSARAPTSTDTQYF. The DNA for the CDR3 is TGCAGTGCTAGGGCCCCAACTAGCACAGATACGCAGTATTTT.

Worth noting for this clonotype: At one boundary the junction diverges from the germline segment, which might be a read error. The chain uses TRBV25-1 and TRBJ1-1, with a weak D call TRBD1 (5 bases). Germline lookup yields CDR1 MGHDK and CDR2 SYGVNS. This CDR3 comprises 13 residues. CDR3 DNA sequence: TGTGCCAGTGTTGACAGCCTGAACACTGAAGCCTTCTTT. This sequence encodes CASVDSLNTEAFF.

This sequence joins TRBV30 and TRBJ2-2, with D possibly called TRBD1 or TRBD2 (5 bases each). Deletions cut 2 bases from V and 7 bases from J, with 8 bases between. Per the germline V gene, CDR1 is GTSNPN and CDR2 is SVGIG (reference sequence). The CDR3 sequence is 12 residues long. The DNA of the CDR3 is TGTGCCTGGAGTCCAGGGAGCGGGGAGCTGTTTTTT. It codes for CAWSPGSGELFF.

The gene calls are TRBV6-1 and TRBJ1-6; D is possibly TRBD1 (6 bases). Germline values: CDR1 MNHNS, CDR2 SASEGT. The V and J ends lost 5 bases and 9 bases respectively, with 20 bases between them. The CDR3 is 16 residues long. This CDR3 reads CASSTRRGARSSPLHF. The CDR3 DNA sequence: TGTGCCAGCAGTACGCGGCGGGGGGCGCGGAGTTCACCCCTCCACTTT.

V gene TRBV20-1 combines with J gene TRBJ2-7; D is perhaps TRBD2 (5 bases). The CDR3 runs to 13 residues. The V end lost 6 bases, the J end lost 1 base, and 13 bases lay between the germline ends. Germline V CDR1 and CDR2: DFQATT, SNEGSKA (reference sequence). CDR3 bases: TGCAGTGCCCTAGGGCCGGGGTCCTACGAGCAGTACTTC. This encodes CSALGPGSYEQYF.

V gene TRBV20-1 combines with J gene TRBJ2-1, with 8 nucleotides matching TRBD1. CDR3 length: 16 residues. Germline V gene sequence: CDR1 DFQATT, CDR2 SNEGSKA (reference sequence). After removal of 0 bases from V and 4 bases from J, the junction contained 8 bases not matched to a gene. The CDR3 DNA reads as TGCAGTGCTAGAGATATTGAGGGACAGGTATACAATGAGCAGTTCTTC. It codes for CSARDIEGQVYNEQFF.

This clonotype has just one count. The chain links TRBV6-6 to TRBJ2-6, with D uncertain. CDR1 is MNHNY and CDR2 is SVGAGI in the germline V gene (reference sequence). The CDR3 spans 15 residues. V gave up 8 bases and J gave up 0 bases, with 11 bases separating them. CDR3 loop: CASSPLSSGANVLTF. The CDR3, as DNA: TGTGCCAGCTCCCCTTTATCCTCTGGGGCCAACGTCCTGACTTTC.

The rearrangement joins TRBV6-6 to TRBJ2-5; D unresolved. This CDR3 region has 11 residues. V was trimmed by 8 bases and J by 5 bases, leaving 9 bases between them. The V gene's germline CDR1 is MNHNY and CDR2 SVGAGI (reference sequence). The CDR3 is CASGLRETQYF. The CDR3 DNA sequence: TGTGCCAGCGGTCTGAGGGAGACCCAGTACTTC.

The chain couples TRBV20-1 to TRBJ2-5, with D unresolved. Trimming removed 6 bases at V and 5 bases at J, with 7 bases between. CDR1 DFQATT and CDR2 SNEGSKA come from the germline V gene (reference sequence). The CDR3 totals 10 residues. DNA of the CDR3: TGCAGTGCCGACCGGGAGACCCAGTACTTC. As protein: CSADRETQYF.

This chain joins TRBV20-1 and TRBJ2-1; 8 bases are shared with TRBD2. V gave up 3 bases and J gave up 1 base; unmatched junction bases: 5. The germline V gene has CDR1 DFQATT and CDR2 SNEGSKA (reference sequence). The CDR3 length is 15 residues. The CDR3 region is CSASERGPSYNEQFF. The CDR3 DNA reads TGCAGTGCTAGCGAGCGGGGGCCGTCCTACAATGAGCAGTTCTTC.

The chain couples TRBV19 to TRBJ1-1; no clear D gene. Germline loops: CDR1 LNHDA, CDR2 SQIVND (reference sequence). The CDR3 consists of 14 residues. V was clipped by 1 base and J by 4 bases, with 10 bases between them. CDR3 sequence reads: CASSIAAGSTEAFF. The CDR3 region has the DNA TGTGCCAGTAGTATAGCTGCGGGGAGCACTGAAGCTTTCTTT.

The chain joins TRBV20-1 to TRBJ1-2; D unclear. Per the germline V gene, CDR1 is DFQATT and CDR2 is SNEGSKA (reference sequence). Trimming stripped 3 bases from V and 1 base from J, with 12 bases between. This CDR3 region has 14 residues. Here the CDR3 DNA reads TGCAGTGCTAGTTCTAGGTCGGGTAACTATGGCTACACCTTC. It specifies CSASSRSGNYGYTF.

V usage is TRBV12-3 or TRBV12-4 and J usage is TRBJ2-3, with 8 bases fitting TRBD2. The CDR3 runs 14 residues. After removal of 3 bases from V and 4 bases from J, the junction contained 3 bases not matched to a gene. DNA for the CDR3: TGTGCCAGCAGTTTCGGCGGGGGGTCAGATACGCAGTATTTT. Translated, it gives CASSFGGGSDTQYF.

The chain links TRBV7-3 to TRBJ1-1; the D gene is possibly TRBD1 (5 bases). The CDR3 consists of 14 residues. V shed 5 bases and J shed 2 bases, with 12 bases lying between them. Looked up from germline, CDR1 is SGHTA and CDR2 is FQGTGA. The CDR3 DNA sequence: TGTGCCAGCAGCATTTCTGGGGGAAACACTGAAGCTTTCTTT. It codes for CASSISGGNTEAFF. Complete variable domain (other parts from reference TRBV7-3 and TRBJ1-1): GAGVSQTPSNKVTEKGKYVELRCDPISGHTALYWYRQSLGQGPEFLIYFQGTGAADDSGLPNDRFFAVRPEGSVSTLKIQRTERGDSAVYLCASSISGGNTEAFFGQGTRLTVV.

The chain carries TRBV3-1 and TRBJ2-6, with 7 nucleotides matching TRBD1. The CDR3 length is 16 residues. The ends lost 1 base at V and 1 base at J; junction bases unmatched: 1. CDR1 is LGHDT and CDR2 is YNNKEL in the germline V gene (reference sequence). CDR3 sequence: CASSQGDSSGANVLTF. The CDR3 nucleotides are TGTGCCAGCAGCCAAGGGGACAGTTCTGGGGCCAACGTCCTGACTTTC.

The rearrangement joins TRBV5-1 to TRBJ1-2, with 9 positions matching TRBD1. J was trimmed by 3 bases and V by 6 bases; bases with no gene match: 3. The CDR3 has 13 residues. Germline V lookup: CDR1 SGHRS, CDR2 YFSETQ. The CDR3 coding sequence is TGCGCCAGCACCACAGGGGGCGACTATGGCTACACCTTC. Its protein product is CASTTGGDYGYTF.

The genes are TRBV20-1 and TRBJ1-6, with 10 positions matching TRBD1. CDR3 length: 15 amino acids. V dropped 5 bases and J dropped 7; count of bases not matched to a gene: 8. Germline-derived CDR1 and CDR2 are DFQATT and SNEGSKA (reference sequence). DNA of the CDR3: TGCAGTGCTGAGGGGAGACAGGGGGCGAATTCACCCCTCCACTTT. Amino acid sequence: CSAEGRQGANSPLHF.

The genes are TRBV11-2 and TRBJ2-1; 10 bases are a match to TRBD2. This CDR3 is 16 amino acids long. Germline lookup yields CDR1 SGHAT and CDR2 FQNNGV. J was trimmed by 9 bases and V by 5 bases; bases with no gene match: 13. CDR3 sequence: CASSPIKRGGPSEQFF. The CDR3 nucleotides read TGTGCCAGCAGCCCAATTAAGCGGGGGGGCCCCAGTGAGCAGTTCTTC.

The CDR3 sequence is CASSLWQGSDTQYF. CDR3 in DNA: TGTGCCAGCAGCTTGTGGCAGGGGTCGGATACGCAGTATTTT. The V and J genes are TRBV5-4 and TRBJ2-3, with D possibly matching TRBD1 (6 bases). This CDR3 spans 14 amino acids. Germline V lookup: CDR1 SGHNT, CDR2 YYREEE (reference sequence). V was clipped by 1 base and J by 6 bases, with 12 bases between them.

The J gene is TRBJ2-7, the V gene TRBV12-3 or TRBV12-4; 8 nucleotides align to TRBD1. This CDR3 has 11 residues. Unmatched junction bases numbered 1, after V lost 1 base and J lost 11 bases. In nucleotides, the CDR3 is TGTGCCAGCAGTTTAGGACAGGGGAAGTACTTC. It encodes CASSLGQGKYF.